A single sample gave rise to the 21 T cell receptor beta chains below, sequenced in a study of shared T cell receptors in the human thymus. Profiling relied on immunoSEQ multiplex PCR, and the TCRdb table lists in-frame clones only, not all of them. The sample carries hundreds of thousands of clones, more than 75% recorded once. The sample was also reused in another study, on human thymus T cells.

Sequenced material: thymocytes. The receptors were sampled from a boy younger than two with a congenital heart defect.

The chain carries TRBV30 and TRBJ2-7, with 10 bases lining up with TRBD2. V lost 7 bases to trimming and J lost 3 bases; unmatched junction nucleotides: 12. The CDR3 is made up of 15 amino acids. Per germline, CDR1 GTSNPN and CDR2 SVGIG (reference sequence). The CDR3 sequence is CALENPTSGHYEQYF. The CDR3 DNA follows: TGTGCCTTGGAAAACCCGACTAGCGGGCACTACGAGCAGTACTTC.

Only one count was recorded for this clone. The sample holds other DNA sequences that translate to the same CDR3. The chain uses TRBV5-1 and TRBJ1-5, with 8 bases matching TRBD1. J gave up 4 bases and V 3 bases, and 3 bases lay outside the gene matches. Germline CDR1 reads SGHRS; CDR2 reads YFSETQ. The CDR3 runs to 14 residues. CDR3 DNA sequence: TGCGCCAGCAGCTCAACAGGGGGAAATCAGCCCCAGCATTTT. It codes for CASSSTGGNQPQHF.

The J gene is TRBJ1-2, the V gene TRBV7-9; 7 bases are shared with TRBD1. Germline trimming cut 5 bases from V and 5 bases from J; bases unmatched to any gene: 14. CDR1 is SEHNR and CDR2 is FQNEAQ in the germline V gene (reference sequence). This CDR3 is 16 amino acids long. CDR3 nucleotides: TGTGCCAGCAGCAAAGGAGGGCCAGGGGGTCGATATGGCTACACCTTC. It yields the protein CASSKGGPGGRYGYTF.

The chain joins TRBV15 to TRBJ2-1; unclear D gene. This CDR3 is 16 amino acids long. V dropped 0 bases and J dropped 2 bases, with 11 bases sitting between them. Germline CDR1 LNHNV, CDR2 YYDKDF (reference sequence). The CDR3 loop is CATSRENLPAYNEQFF. CDR3 nucleotide sequence: TGTGCCACCAGCAGAGAAAATTTGCCAGCCTACAATGAGCAGTTCTTC. Full variable domain (rest looked up from reference TRBV15 and TRBJ2-1): DAMVIQNPRYQVTQFGKPVTLSCSQTLNHNVMYWYQQKSSQAPKLLFHYYDKDFNNEADTPDNFQSRRPNTSFCFLDIRSPGLGDTAMYLCATSRENLPAYNEQFFGPGTRLTVL.

This clone has just one count. The genes are TRBV5-4 and TRBJ2-7, with 8 bases that match TRBD1. Germline V gives CDR1 SGHNT, CDR2 YYREEE (reference sequence). The V gene end was trimmed by 0 bases and the J gene end by 4 bases; junction bases not matched to a gene: 6. This CDR3 is built from 15 residues. CDR3 sequence: CASSLGRQGRYEQYF. In DNA, the CDR3 is TGTGCCAGCAGCTTGGGTAGACAGGGGAGATACGAGCAGTACTTC.

The gene calls are TRBV25-1 and TRBJ2-3; D remains unclear. The CDR3 spans 14 residues. Trimming pared 5 bases from V and 0 bases from J, leaving 9 bases between. CDR1 is MGHDK and CDR2 is SYGVNS in the germline V gene. The CDR3 DNA is TGTGCCAGCAGTTCCAGCGAGAGCACAGATACGCAGTATTTT. This sequence encodes CASSSSESTDTQYF.

This rearrangement joins TRBV7-8 to TRBJ1-6; D may be TRBD1 (5 bases). This CDR3 spans 16 amino acids. Between the trimmed V and J ends, which lost 1 base and 3 bases, there was a span of 10 bases. CDR1 is SGHVS, CDR2 FQNEAQ, per germline. CDR3 sequence: CASSLGGGHYNSPLHF. CDR3 coding DNA: TGTGCCAGCAGCTTAGGTGGCGGACACTATAATTCACCCCTCCACTTT.

J is TRBJ2-3 and V is TRBV4-1; 8 nucleotides line up with TRBD2. After removal of 1 base from V and 3 bases from J, the junction contained 9 bases not matched to a gene. CDR3 size: 17 residues. The germline gives CDR1 MGHRA, CDR2 YSYEKL. CDR3 DNA sequence: TGCGCCAGCAGCCAAGGGCAACCGGGGGGGATTACAGATACGCAGTATTTT. It codes for CASSQGQPGGITDTQYF.

The V and J genes are TRBV25-1 and TRBJ1-2; D is unclear. The V end was cut by 6 bases, the J end by 2 bases, with 13 bases between. Germline loops: CDR1 MGHDK, CDR2 SYGVNS. This CDR3 spans 14 amino acids. The CDR3 bases are TGTGCCAGCAGCGCTCGCACAGAGAACTATGGCTACACCTTC. This translates into CASSARTENYGYTF.

The chain couples TRBV5-1 to TRBJ2-1, with TRBD2 as a possible D gene (6 bases). The germline CDR1 and CDR2 sequences are SGHRS and YFSETQ. With 0 bases removed from V and 4 bases from J, the gap between germline ends came to 23 bases. The CDR3 is 19 amino acids. The CDR3 coding sequence is TGCGCCAGCAGCTTGGAGTGTACAGACTATACGGCGGGATACAATGAGCAGTTCTTC. Translation gives CASSLECTDYTAGYNEQFF.

CDR3 region: CASSLDRGTDTQYF. The CDR3 region has the DNA TGTGCCAGCAGCTTGGATCGAGGGACAGATACGCAGTATTTT. This sequence joins TRBV11-1 and TRBJ2-3; possibly TRBD2 for D (5 bases). Trimming took off 3 bases at V and 3 bases at J, with 10 bases between the two ends. Germline V gene sequence: CDR1 SGHAT, CDR2 FQDESV (reference sequence). The CDR3 runs 14 residues.

The CDR3 spells CATRNRQKYSNQPQHF. CDR3 DNA: TGTGCCACCAGAAACCGACAGAAATATAGCAATCAGCCCCAGCATTTT. The V and J genes are TRBV15 and TRBJ1-5; TRBD1 might be the D (5 bases). The CDR3 is made up of 16 amino acids. CDR1 and CDR2 from the germline V gene are LNHNV and YYDKDF (reference sequence). Trimming cost V 6 bases and J 0 bases, with 15 bases left between them.

V usage is TRBV5-1 and J usage is TRBJ2-5; TRBD1 matches 12 bases. Germline assignment: CDR1 SGHRS and CDR2 YFSETQ. CDR3 length: 17 residues. V was clipped by 0 bases and J by 5 bases; unmatched bases: 8. The CDR3 DNA is TGCGCCAGCAGCTTGGGGGGGGACAGGGGGCCCTTCGAGACCCAGTACTTC. Its translation is CASSLGGDRGPFETQYF. The variable domain in full, with the rest retrieved from reference TRBV5-1 and TRBJ2-5, is KAGVTQTPRYLIKTRGQQVTLSCSPISGHRSVSWYQQTPGQGLQFLFEYFSETQRNKGNFPGRFSGRQFSNSRSEMNVSTLELGDSALYLCASSLGGDRGPFETQYFGPGTRLLVL.

In this sample, this clone turned up a few times. The chain recombines TRBV19 with TRBJ1-1; 7 bases align to TRBD1. The CDR3 is made up of 16 amino acids. V gave up 6 bases and J gave up 0 bases; unmatched junction bases: 10. Per germline, CDR1 LNHDA and CDR2 SQIVND (reference sequence). DNA for the CDR3: TGTGCCAGTAGAAAACCGGGACAGCCTTTGAACACTGAAGCTTTCTTT. Its protein is CASRKPGQPLNTEAFF.

In this sample, this clone turned up once. V gene TRBV19 combines with J gene TRBJ2-2; D perhaps matches TRBD2 (5 bases). Trimming took off 4 bases at V and 5 bases at J, with 8 bases between the two ends. Germline V CDR1 and CDR2: LNHDA, SQIVND (reference sequence). The CDR3 contains 13 residues. Here the CDR3 DNA reads TGTGCCAGTAGTACGAGGGTTACCGGGGAGCTGTTTTTT. Translation gives CASSTRVTGELFF.

The chain combines TRBV2 with TRBJ2-7, with 7 bases that match TRBD1. This CDR3 is 14 amino acids long. Germline CDR1 and CDR2: SNHLY and FYNNEI. V shed 4 bases and J 9 bases; nucleotides not matched to a gene: 12. CDR3 sequence reads: CASSGDSEVSRQYF. The CDR3 DNA is TGTGCCAGCAGTGGGGACAGTGAAGTTTCGCGGCAGTACTTC.

This clone was found once. The gene calls are TRBV6-1 and TRBJ1-5; no definite D call. The V and J ends lost 7 bases and 5 bases respectively, with 15 bases between them. Germline V gene lookup returns CDR1 MNHNS and CDR2 SASEGT. The CDR3 covers 14 residues. CDR3 coding DNA: TGTGCCAGCACTGGGTCCTCCGAGGATCAGCCCCAGCATTTT. Translated: CASTGSSEDQPQHF.

The chain couples TRBV5-5 to TRBJ2-2, with TRBD1 matching 9 bases. The length of the CDR3 is 17 residues. Germline lookup yields CDR1 SGHKS and CDR2 YYEKEE (reference sequence). V gave up 1 base and J gave up 2 bases; unmatched junction bases: 6. The DNA of the CDR3 is TGTGCCAGCAGCTTGAAACAGGGGGCTTTCAACACCGGGGAGCTGTTTTTT. Translating it yields CASSLKQGAFNTGELFF.

The J gene is TRBJ1-5, the V gene TRBV5-8; D perhaps matches TRBD1 (6 bases). The germline V gene encodes CDR1 SGHTS and CDR2 YDEGEE. The CDR3 contains 15 residues. V was trimmed by 2 bases and J by 0 bases, leaving 9 bases between them. DNA for the CDR3: TGTGCCAGCAGCTTACTCAGGGGTAGCAATCAGCCCCAGCATTTT. It yields the protein CASSLLRGSNQPQHF.

V usage is TRBV6-1 and J usage is TRBJ2-5; 11 bases match TRBD1. With the DNA end fitting TRBJ2-7 better, the J assignment may be wrong. This CDR3 is 15 amino acids long. In germline, CDR1 is MNHNS, CDR2 SASEGT. CDR3 DNA sequence: TGTGCCAGCAATTCCCCCGGGACAGGGGGCTACGAGCAGTACTTC. Amino acids: CASNSPGTGGYEQYF.

The genes are TRBV4-3 and TRBJ1-1, with TRBD1 identical over 7 bases. Germline CDR1 and CDR2: LGHNA and YSLEER. The V segment lost 0 bases and the J segment 5 bases; nucleotides outside the gene matches: 6. This CDR3 contains 15 residues. As DNA, the CDR3 is TGCGCCAGCAGCCAAGATAGGAGCAGGGGGACTGAAGCTTTCTTT. Translating it yields CASSQDRSRGTEAFF.